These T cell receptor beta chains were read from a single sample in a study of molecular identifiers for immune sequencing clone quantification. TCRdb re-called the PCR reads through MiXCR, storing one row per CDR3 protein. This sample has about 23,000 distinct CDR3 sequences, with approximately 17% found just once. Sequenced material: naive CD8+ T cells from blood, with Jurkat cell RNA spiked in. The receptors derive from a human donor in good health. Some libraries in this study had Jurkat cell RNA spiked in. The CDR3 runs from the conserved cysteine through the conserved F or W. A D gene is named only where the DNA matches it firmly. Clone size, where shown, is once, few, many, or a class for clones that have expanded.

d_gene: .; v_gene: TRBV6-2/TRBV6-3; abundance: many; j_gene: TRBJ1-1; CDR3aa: CASSYSWGNTEAFF; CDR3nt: TGTGCCAGCAGTTACTCCTGGGGTAACACTGAAGCTTTCTTT
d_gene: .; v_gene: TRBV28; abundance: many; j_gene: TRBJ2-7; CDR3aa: CASTPLKMPYEQYF; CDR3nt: TGTGCCAGCACCCCCTTGAAGATGCCTTACGAGCAGTACTTC
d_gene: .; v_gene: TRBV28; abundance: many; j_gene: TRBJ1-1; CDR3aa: CASSKEFSVPNTEAFF; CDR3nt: TGTGCCAGCAGTAAGGAGTTTTCGGTACCGAACACTGAAGCTTTCTTT
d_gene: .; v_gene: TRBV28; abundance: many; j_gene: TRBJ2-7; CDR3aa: CASSPGTRGYEQYF; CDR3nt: TGTGCCAGCAGCCCTGGGACGCGGGGATACGAGCAGTACTTC
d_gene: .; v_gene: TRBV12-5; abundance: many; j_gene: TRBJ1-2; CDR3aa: CASGPGNPTYGYTF; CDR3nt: TGTGCTAGTGGTCCGGGGAACCCAACCTATGGCTACACCTTC
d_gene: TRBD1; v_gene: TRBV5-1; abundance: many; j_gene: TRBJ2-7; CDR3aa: CASSPRDRGYEQYF; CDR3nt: TGCGCCAGCAGCCCCCGGGACAGGGGTTACGAGCAGTACTTC
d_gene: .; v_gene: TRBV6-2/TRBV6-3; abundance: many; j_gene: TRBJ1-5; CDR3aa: CASSFRLGQPQHF; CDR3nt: TGTGCCAGCAGTTTCCGCCTGGGTCAGCCCCAGCATTTT
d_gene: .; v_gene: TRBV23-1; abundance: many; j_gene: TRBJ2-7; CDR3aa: CASSPTPGPSYEQYF; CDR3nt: TGCGCCAGCAGTCCAACGCCTGGGCCCTCCTACGAGCAGTACTTC
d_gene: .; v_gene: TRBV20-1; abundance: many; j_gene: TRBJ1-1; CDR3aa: CSARSRLNTEAFF; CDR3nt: TGCAGTGCTAGGTCCAGGCTGAACACTGAAGCTTTCTTT
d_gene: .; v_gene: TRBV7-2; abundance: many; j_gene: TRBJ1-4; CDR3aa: CASSRGLGDEKLFF; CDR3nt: TGTGCCAGCAGCCGGGGGCTAGGGGATGAAAAACTGTTTTTT
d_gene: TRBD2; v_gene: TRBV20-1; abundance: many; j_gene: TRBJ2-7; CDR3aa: CSARELAGSYEQYF; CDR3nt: TGCAGTGCTAGAGAACTAGCGGGGTCGTACGAGCAGTACTTC
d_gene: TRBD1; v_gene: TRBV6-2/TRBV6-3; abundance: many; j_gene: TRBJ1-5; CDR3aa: CASAGGYSNQPQHF; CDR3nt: TGTGCCAGTGCAGGGGGCTATAGCAATCAGCCCCAGCATTTT
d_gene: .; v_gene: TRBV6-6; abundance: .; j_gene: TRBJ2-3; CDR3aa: CAGSYEWPPDTQYF; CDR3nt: TGTGCCGGCAGTTACGAATGGCCCCCAGATACGCAGTATTTT
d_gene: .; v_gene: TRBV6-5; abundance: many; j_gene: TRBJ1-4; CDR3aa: CASSRGADPTNEKLFF; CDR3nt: TGTGCCAGCAGCCGTGGGGCGGATCCAACTAATGAAAAACTGTTTTTT
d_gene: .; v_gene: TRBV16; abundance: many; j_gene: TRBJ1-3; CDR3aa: CASSQSPTGGNTIYF; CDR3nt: TGTGCCAGCAGCCAATCCCCAACGGGCGGAAACACCATATATTTT
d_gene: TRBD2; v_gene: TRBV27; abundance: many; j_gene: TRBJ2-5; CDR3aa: CASSSGRRGETQYF; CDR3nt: TGTGCCAGCAGTTCCGGACGGCGGGGGGAGACCCAGTACTTC